This T cell receptor (beta chain) was captured in a study of Graves' ophthalmopathy and Graves' hyperthyroidism. This clonotype was observed many times. Amplification from RNA transcripts yielded the TCR beta CDR3 regions. The first round was an RT-PCR with HTBI primers, and the second round was a multiplex PCR. TCRdb used MiXCR to reprocess the multiplex PCR reads, holding one entry per CDR3 protein. The data hold 360,000 or so distinct CDR3 sequences, with about a sixth observed a single time. This CDR3 is 14 amino acids long. V gave up 3 bases and J gave up 8 bases, with 14 bases separating them. Pregnancy or lactation, uncontrolled infections and other autoimmune diseases were grounds for excluding patients. Serum thyroxine and TRAb, along with clinical symptoms, thyroid ultrasound and orbital computed tomography, were what diagnosis relied on.

V usage is TRBV12-3 or TRBV12-4 and J usage is TRBJ1-5; D is uncertain. This sequence originates from a woman aged 18-35 years with Graves' ophthalmopathy. The sample taken for sequencing was peripheral blood. CDR3 in DNA: TGTGCCAGCAGTTTTTATCCGAATCAGGAGCCCCAGCATTTT. Protein sequence: CASSFYPNQEPQHF.